Below, 19 T cell receptor beta chains from the same sample are listed, as sequenced in a study of glioma-infiltrating T cells. Amplification of TCR alpha and beta CDR3 regions from RNA used iRepertoire nested multiplex PCR. TCRdb reanalysed the multiplex PCR reads using MiXCR and keeps one entry per CDR3 protein. The sample consists of a few hundred thousand distinct CDR3 sequences, about two fifths of them appearing once. Sequenced material: glioma tissue, nonneoplastic brain tissue, or PBMCs (not recorded which). These receptors all stem from a human donor with low-grade glioma or glioblastoma, undergoing nonglioma brain surgery, or in good health (not recorded which).

Worth noting for this clonotype: The junction departs from the called germline gene at one end, perhaps through a read error. This chain connects TRBV20-1 to TRBJ1-1; 7 bases match TRBD1. The germline CDR1 and CDR2 sequences are DFQATT and SNEGSKA (reference sequence). This CDR3 is 13 amino acids long. CDR3 in DNA: TGCAGTGCAACTACAGGGGCAAACAGTGAAGCTTTCTTT. This codes for CSATTGANSEAFF.

With respect to this clonotype: A much larger clone lies a single base off, so this may be a read error. Because it lacks the conserved phenylalanine or tryptophan at the end, this CDR3 is likely a read error. The chain couples TRBV20-1 to TRBJ2-7, with D maybe TRBD2 (5 bases). Between the trimmed V and J ends, which lost 0 bases and 5 bases, there was a span of 11 bases. The CDR3 has 13 amino acids. Germline V lookup: CDR1 DFQATT, CDR2 SNEGSKA (reference sequence). The CDR3 coding sequence is TGCAGTGCTAGAGATAGCCTAGCACACGAGCAGTACTCC. Translation gives CSARDSLAHEQYS.

The chain has TRBV4-2 and TRBJ2-5, with unresolved D. In germline, CDR1 is LGHNA, CDR2 YNFKEQ. CDR3 length equals 13 residues. The V end lost 1 base, the J end lost 4 bases, and 7 bases lay between the germline ends. The CDR3 loop reads CASSQAPPETQYF. The CDR3 region has the DNA TGTGCCAGCAGCCAAGCCCCCCCAGAGACCCAGTACTTC.

The chain uses TRBV20-1 and TRBJ1-5, with unresolved D. With 6 bases removed from V and 2 bases from J, the gap between germline ends came to 8 bases. The CDR3 has 12 amino acids. Germline V gene sequence: CDR1 DFQATT, CDR2 SNEGSKA (reference sequence). The CDR3: CSAADGNQPQHF. In DNA, the CDR3 is TGCAGTGCCGCGGACGGCAATCAGCCCCAGCATTTT.

As to this clonotype: Since the CDR3 does not end with the conserved phenylalanine or tryptophan, this likely comes from a read error. The J gene is TRBJ2-1, the V gene TRBV20-1, with 9 bases lining up with TRBD1. This CDR3 region has 16 residues. CDR1 and CDR2 from the germline V gene are DFQATT and SNEGSKA (reference sequence). J was trimmed by 4 bases and V by 2 bases; bases with no gene match: 9. The CDR3 coding sequence is TGCAGTGCTAGATCCCCGACAGGGGGGCCTTACAATGAGCAGTTCCTC. This gives the protein CSARSPTGGPYNEQFL.

Ten or more counts support this clonotype. The V and J genes are TRBV6-1 and TRBJ1-2; D might be TRBD1 (5 bases). Trimming shortened V by 4 bases and J by 7 bases, and 16 bases separated the two germline ends. The germline V gene has CDR1 MNHNS and CDR2 SASEGT. The CDR3 has 14 residues. The CDR3 reads CASSVTGREVGYTF. DNA for the CDR3: TGTGCCAGCAGTGTTACAGGTCGAGAGGTTGGCTACACCTTC.

This clonotype was counted between two and nine times. The chain employs TRBV28 and TRBJ2-1; 7 bases agree with TRBD2. This CDR3 spans 12 amino acids. Per the germline V gene, CDR1 is MDHEN and CDR2 is SYDVKM. V shed 6 bases and J 9 bases; nucleotides not matched to a gene: 5. The CDR3 DNA reads as TGTGCCAGCAGCATGGGGGGGACTGAGCAGTTCTTC. Protein: CASSMGGTEQFF.

The genes are TRBV6-1 and TRBJ2-2, with TRBD2 matching over 8 bases. This CDR3 region has 13 residues. Germline V lookup: CDR1 MNHNS, CDR2 SASEGT. V lost 10 bases and J lost 4; bases outside the gene matches: 5. CDR3 sequence: CATLAGSTGELFF. The CDR3 bases are TGTGCCACCCTAGCGGGTAGCACCGGGGAGCTGTTTTTT.

V usage is TRBV20-1 and J usage is TRBJ2-5; 8 bases are a match to TRBD1. In germline, CDR1 is DFQATT, CDR2 SNEGSKA (reference sequence). CDR3 length equals 14 residues. V lost 2 bases, J lost 6 bases, and 8 bases stayed unmatched. The CDR3 DNA follows: TGCAGTGCTAGACGGACAGGGCCTGGGAAGACCCAGTACTTC. This encodes CSARRTGPGKTQYF.

The chain carries TRBV11-2 and TRBJ1-1; 9 bases are shared with TRBD1. Germline V gives CDR1 SGHAT, CDR2 FQNNGV. J was trimmed by 6 bases and V by 6 bases; bases with no gene match: 14. The CDR3 extends over 16 amino acids. The CDR3 DNA sequence: TGTGCCAGCAGTCTATTCCCCGGGACAGGGAGCGCTGAAGCTTTCTTT. As protein: CASSLFPGTGSAEAFF.

This clonotype appeared a few times. The rearrangement links TRBV2 to TRBJ2-7; D perhaps matches TRBD1 (6 bases). CDR1 is SNHLY, CDR2 FYNNEI, per germline. V was clipped by 6 bases and J by 2 bases, with 11 bases between them. This CDR3 region has 13 residues. CDR3 DNA sequence: TGTGCCAGCAGGGGGGACATGACCTACGAGCAGTACTTC. It translates to CASRGDMTYEQYF.

The rearrangement joins TRBV10-3 to TRBJ1-2; TRBD1 aligns across 7 bases. V trimming: 3 bases; J trimming: 2 bases; junction bases outside the gene matches: 6. CDR1 and CDR2 from the germline V gene are ENHRY and SYGVKD. The CDR3 has 15 amino acids. This CDR3 is CAISDGEGGNYGYTF. The CDR3 nucleotides are TGTGCCATCAGTGATGGTGAAGGGGGCAACTATGGCTACACCTTC.

This rearrangement joins TRBV14 to TRBJ1-2, with TRBD1 identical over 7 bases. Germline loops: CDR1 SGHDN, CDR2 FVKESK. V shed 3 bases, J shed 4 bases, and the junction held 2 bases outside the gene matches. CDR3 length: 13 residues. DNA of the CDR3: TGTGCCAGCAGCCAGGGACAGTCCTATGGCTACACCTTC. It is translated as CASSQGQSYGYTF.

This clonotype was found many times. CDR3 nucleotides: TGTGCCAGCAGCCAAGGAAGTGTGAGGAACATTCAGTACTTC. It is translated as CASSQGSVRNIQYF. The chain has TRBV3-1 and TRBJ2-4; unclear D gene. Germline assignment: CDR1 LGHDT and CDR2 YNNKEL (reference sequence). With 1 base removed from V and 7 bases from J, the gap between germline ends came to 11 bases. This CDR3 has 14 amino acids.

V usage is TRBV14 and J usage is TRBJ2-3; D possibly corresponds to TRBD1 (5 bases). V lost 7 bases to trimming and J lost 5 bases, with 22 bases between them. The germline CDR1 and CDR2 sequences are SGHDN and FVKESK. This CDR3 comprises 16 residues. This CDR3 is CASIVATGTPRDTQYF. CDR3 bases: TGTGCCAGCATTGTGGCAACAGGTACCCCCCGAGATACGCAGTATTTT.

The gene calls are TRBV20-1 and TRBJ2-3, with TRBD2 identical over 7 bases. The CDR3 is made up of 15 amino acids. The V gene's germline CDR1 is DFQATT and CDR2 SNEGSKA (reference sequence). V gave up 5 bases and J gave up 4 bases; unmatched junction bases: 12. This CDR3 reads CSALRAGVRADTQYF. Written as DNA, the CDR3 is TGCAGTGCTCTTCGGGCGGGAGTTCGTGCAGATACGCAGTATTTT.

J is TRBJ1-4 and V is TRBV20-1; D may be TRBD1 (6 bases). Germline CDR1 reads DFQATT; CDR2 reads SNEGSKA (reference sequence). The V gene lost 3 bases and the J gene lost 6 bases, with 11 bases spanning the gap. The CDR3 runs 13 residues. CDR3 amino acids: CSASRGAYEKLFF. In DNA form, the CDR3 reads TGCAGTGCTAGTCGGGGGGCGTATGAAAAACTGTTTTTT.

Points on this clonotype: An end of the junction does not agree with germline; a read error may underlie this. The gene calls are TRBV28 and TRBJ2-1; 10 nucleotides agree with TRBD2. The CDR3 has 18 amino acids. Germline loops: CDR1 MDHEN, CDR2 SYDVKM. CDR3 DNA sequence: TGTACCAGCAGTTGGGGGCAGGGGCCTAGCGGGAGTTACAATGAGCAGTTCTTC. It encodes CTSSWGQGPSGSYNEQFF.

In this sample, this clonotype turned up many times. The chain joins TRBV27 to TRBJ2-7; 9 bases align to TRBD2. The CDR3 is made up of 13 amino acids. CDR1 is MNHEY, CDR2 SMNVEV, per germline (reference sequence). Losses at the gene ends were 3 bases for V and 5 bases for J; bases not matched to a gene: 2. Here the CDR3 DNA reads TGTGCCAGCAGTTTCCTAGCGGGACACGAGCAGTACTTC. Protein product: CASSFLAGHEQYF.